This TCR beta chain appears in the sequencing data of a study of blood T cell repertoires in COVID-19 (dated by TCRdb to about 2020). Regarding the complete study: Samples from collaborators originated in the United States, Italy and Spain and spanned both the acute and convalescent phases of COVID-19. The prospective study material was composed of cDNA or gDNA derived from T cells, B-cell-depleted T cells, or PBMCs. Deeply sampled blood TCRbeta repertoires from subjects exposed to, actively infected with, or recovered from COVID-19 were included in the dataset. The repertoires were made available in a free public database intended to serve as a resource for research on the immune response to SARS-CoV-2. The samples were drawn from two sources: the first 160 participants of the ongoing ImmuneRACE study, and some 1,300 subjects contributed by 6 global collaborators. A de-identified subject ID, COVID-19 status, age in years and sex were almost always included in the sample metadata. Where available, HLA class I and class II types were obtained from metadata supplied by the sample provider rather than from assay-based typing. General conclusions and limits of the study: The amount of clinical and demographic metadata varied by source and participant and was provided uncurated.

TCRbeta CDR3 regions were amplified from genomic DNA using the immunoSEQ Assay, a bias-controlled multiplex PCR. In the paper's pipeline: The number of nucleated cells in each sample was estimated from the amplification of reference gene primers within the assay. Sequence reads were collapsed and filtered to measure the absolute abundance of every unique TCRbeta CDR3 rearrangement. Productive Simpson clonality was computed per sample as the square root of Simpson's diversity index over productive rearrangements. TCRdb obtained this table from immuneACCESS and retained in-frame rearrangements with V and J assigned. These tables miss some clones; where compared with another copy, unresolved V genes account for less than half of the shortfall, and the remainder is unexplained. V, J and clone size are taken as reported in that table, and D and trimming were inferred from the DNA itself. For this sample there are under 250,000 clones; more than 85% appear just once. The ten largest clones capture approximately 0.66% of the sample.

Each collaborating institution followed its own protocols to collect whole blood in K2EDTA tubes. For TCRbeta analysis, collaborators shipped samples as frozen whole blood, isolated PBMCs, or DNA extracted from either of those sample types. A remark on this clone: Its antigen target is currently unknown. Base qualities are not at hand, and no much larger clone is one base apart.

From a lookup of the germline V gene, CDR1 and CDR2 are SGDLS and YYNGEE. The junction carries 10 bases between V and J, which are trimmed by 3 bases and 6 bases respectively. Counted from cysteine to phenylalanine, this CDR3 has 12 amino acids. Only the CDR3 portion is preserved as DNA: 36 bases, with reading frame beginning at the first base. What was sequenced was peripheral blood. The TCR sequence derives from a man aged 35-49 years with acute or convalescent COVID-19. Recombination connected TRBV9 to TRBJ2-7, with the D gene uncertain. The DNA is TGTGCCAGCAGCGGACACCTCGGCGAGCAGTACTTC. This is translated as CASSGHLGEQYF.